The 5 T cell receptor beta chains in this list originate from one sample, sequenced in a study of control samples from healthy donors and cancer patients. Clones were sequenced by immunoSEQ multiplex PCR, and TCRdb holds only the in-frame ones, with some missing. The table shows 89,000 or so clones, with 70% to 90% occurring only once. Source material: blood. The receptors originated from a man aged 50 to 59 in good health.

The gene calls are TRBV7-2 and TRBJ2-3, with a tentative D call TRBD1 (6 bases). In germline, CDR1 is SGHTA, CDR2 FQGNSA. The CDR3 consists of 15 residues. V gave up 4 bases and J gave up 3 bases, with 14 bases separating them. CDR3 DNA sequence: TGTGCCAGCAGCTCCTCAGGGGTCGGGACAGATACGCAGTATTTT. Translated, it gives CASSSSGVGTDTQYF.

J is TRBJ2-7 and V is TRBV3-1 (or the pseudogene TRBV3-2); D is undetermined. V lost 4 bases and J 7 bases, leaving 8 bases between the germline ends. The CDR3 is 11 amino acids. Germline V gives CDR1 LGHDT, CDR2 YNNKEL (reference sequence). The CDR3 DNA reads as TGTGCCAGCAGCCTGTCCCGGGAGCAGTACTTC. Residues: CASSLSREQYF.

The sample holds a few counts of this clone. CDR3 residues: CASRQGGEKLFF. The CDR3 nucleotides read TGTGCCAGCAGGCAGGGGGGTGAAAAACTGTTTTTT. The chain carries TRBV2 and TRBJ1-4; the match to TRBD1 covers 7 bases. CDR1 is SNHLY, CDR2 FYNNEI, per germline. The CDR3 is 12 amino acids. Trimming removed 6 bases from V and 7 bases from J; junction bases left unmatched: 2.

The CDR3 coding sequence is TGTGCCAGCAGCCCAGGTTTGATCAGAGATAGCAATCAGCCCCAGCATTTT. It is translated as CASSPGLIRDSNQPQHF. The V and J genes are TRBV11-2 and TRBJ1-5; D is undetermined. Trimming removed 5 bases at V and 0 bases at J, with 17 bases between. The germline V gene encodes CDR1 SGHAT and CDR2 FQNNGV. The length of the CDR3 is 17 residues.

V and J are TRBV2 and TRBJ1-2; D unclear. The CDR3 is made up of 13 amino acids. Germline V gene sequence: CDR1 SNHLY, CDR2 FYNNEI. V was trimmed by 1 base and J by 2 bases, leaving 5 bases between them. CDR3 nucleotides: TGTGCCAGCAGTGAAGTTCAAAACTATGGCTACACCTTC. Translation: CASSEVQNYGYTF.